This is a list of T cell receptor beta chains from one sample in a study of CD4+ T cells in melanoma. Sequencing used immunoSEQ multiplex PCR; TCRdb keeps in-frame clones, though not all of them. The repertoire holds a few hundred clones, with around 50% as singletons. Receptors originate from a human donor with melanoma. Both conserved end residues are part of each CDR3. The D gene is left open where the match is weak. Rows may omit the clone size; those that give it use once, few, many or a size class.

j_call,d_call,v_call,clone_size,cdr3_aa,cdr3_nt
TRBJ1-2,-,TRBV28,-,CASSLWGVYGYTF,TGTGCCAGCAGTTTATGGGGGGTCTATGGCTACACCTTC
TRBJ2-5,TRBD2,TRBV4-1,-,CASSQAVPGLAGGVTQYF,TGCGCCAGCAGCCAAGCGGTTCCGGGACTAGCGGGAGGGGTGACCCAGTACTTC
TRBJ2-1,TRBD2,TRBV7-3,-,CASSRSSGGEQFF,TGTGCCAGCAGCCGATCTAGCGGTGGTGAGCAGTTCTTC
TRBJ2-5,-,TRBV6-1,-,CASSRRAYQETQYF,TGTGCCAGCAGTCGTCGAGCGTACCAAGAGACCCAGTACTTC
TRBJ2-4,-,TRBV21-1,once,CASPGTAGAKNIQYF,TGTGCCAGCCCGGGGACGGCCGGGGCCAAAAACATTCAGTACTTC
TRBJ1-6,-,TRBV2,-,CASSGRYNSPLHF,TGTGCCAGCAGTGGGAGGTATAATTCACCCCTCCACTTT
TRBJ1-2,TRBD1,TRBV11-2,-,CASSSGATGDRGYTF,TGTGCCAGCAGCTCGGGAGCCACAGGGGACCGTGGCTACACCTTC
TRBJ1-1,TRBD1,TRBV5-4,-,CASSLESGGMNTEAFF,TGTGCCAGCAGCTTAGAGTCAGGGGGAATGAACACTGAAGCTTTCTTT
TRBJ1-3,-,TRBV2,-,CASRDDRSSGNTIYF,TGTGCCAGCAGGGATGACAGGAGCTCTGGAAACACCATATATTTT
TRBJ1-4,-,TRBV19,-,CASSFRDEKLFF,TGTGCCAGTAGTTTCAGGGACGAAAAACTGTTTTTT
TRBJ1-1,-,TRBV5-4,-,CASRDMDRNTEAFF,TGTGCCAGCAGGGATATGGACAGAAACACTGAAGCTTTCTTT
TRBJ1-5,-,TRBV27,-,CASSLRQGNQPQHF,TGTGCCAGCAGTTTGAGGCAGGGTAATCAGCCCCAGCATTTT
TRBJ2-7,-,TRBV7-2,-,CASSLVGTAYEQYF,TGTGCCAGCAGCTTAGTGGGGACGGCATACGAGCAGTACTTC
TRBJ1-3,TRBD1,TRBV2,-,CASRETGGAGNTIYF,TGTGCCAGCAGAGAGACAGGGGGAGCTGGAAACACCATATATTTT
TRBJ2-7,TRBD1,TRBV7-9,-,CASSRTGGASYEQYF,TGTGCCAGCAGCCGAACAGGGGGCGCCTCCTACGAGCAGTACTTC
TRBJ1-5,TRBD1,TRBV29-1,few,CSVGTGGGQPQHF,TGCAGCGTTGGGACAGGGGGTGGTCAGCCCCAGCATTTT
TRBJ2-3,TRBD2,TRBV4-1,-,CASSQDGAGGQDTQYF,TGCGCCAGCAGCCAAGACGGAGCGGGGGGGCAAGATACGCAGTATTTT
TRBJ1-2,-,TRBV5-8,-,CASSLLNQNGYTF,TGTGCCAGCAGCTTGCTGAACCAAAATGGCTACACCTTC
TRBJ2-5,-,TRBV19,-,CASSISGRVWTQYF,TGTGCCAGTAGTATATCCGGGCGGGTCTGGACCCAGTACTTC
TRBJ1-1,-,TRBV28,-,CASSFAAERNTEAFF,TGTGCCAGCAGTTTCGCCGCAGAGCGGAACACTGAAGCTTTCTTT
TRBJ2-7,TRBD2,TRBV28,-,CASPPAAGVSHPPFEQYF,TGTGCCAGCCCACCGGCGGCGGGAGTCTCCCACCCCCCCTTCGAGCAGTACTTC
TRBJ2-5,TRBD2,TRBV11-1,-,CASSLGRGALKTQYF,TGTGCCAGCAGCTTAGGGCGGGGGGCCCTGAAGACCCAGTACTTC
TRBJ1-2,-,TRBV30,few,CAWSRGANYGYTF,TGTGCCTGGAGTCGGGGGGCGAACTATGGCTACACCTTC
TRBJ2-1,TRBD2,TRBV27,once,CASRDSGSLYNEQFF,TGTGCCAGCAGGGACAGCGGGAGTCTCTACAATGAGCAGTTCTTC
TRBJ1-5,-,TRBV19,-,CASSTREGVSQPQHF,TGTGCCAGTAGTACCCGGGAGGGGGTGAGTCAGCCCCAGCATTTT
TRBJ2-1,-,TRBV11-3,-,CASSLGGGSYNEQFF,TGTGCCAGCAGCCTTGGAGGGGGTTCCTACAATGAGCAGTTCTTC
TRBJ1-4,-,TRBV5-1,-,CASSVQGGFEKLFF,TGCGCCAGCAGCGTACAGGGTGGGTTTGAAAAACTGTTTTTT
TRBJ1-2,TRBD1,TRBV10-3,-,CAISTPSTGGGYTF,TGTGCCATCAGTACTCCTTCGACAGGGGGAGGCTACACCTTC
TRBJ2-1,TRBD2,TRBV29-1,few,CSVEGLADYNEQFF,TGCAGCGTTGAGGGACTAGCGGATTACAATGAGCAGTTCTTC
TRBJ2-2,TRBD2,TRBV5-4,few,CASSNNAGGTGELFF,TGTGCCAGCAGCAATAATGCGGGAGGAACCGGGGAGCTGTTTTTT
TRBJ2-3,-,TRBV19,-,CASSTDSATDTQYF,TGTGCCAGTAGTACGGATTCCGCCACAGATACGCAGTATTTT
TRBJ2-1,-,TRBV6-9,-,CASSYLGASYNEQFF,TGTGCCAGCAGTTATTTGGGGGCCTCCTACAATGAGCAGTTCTTC